These 3 T cell receptor beta chains originate from one sample sequenced in a study of cytomegalovirus exposure and HLA in healthy donors. A multiplex PCR was run with 60 Vbeta primers and 13 Jbeta primers. Sequencing was performed with immunoSEQ multiplex PCR; in TCRdb, only in-frame clones are kept and a portion is missing. The sample records 250,000 or so clones, about 93% being singletons. The specimen sequenced was PBMCs. The receptors come from a girl aged 2 to 9 in good health and CMV-seronegative.

The chain uses TRBV4-1 and TRBJ1-2; D is unresolved. V was trimmed by 0 bases and J by 3 bases, leaving 11 bases between them. This CDR3 is 15 amino acids long. Germline V gene lookup returns CDR1 MGHRA and CDR2 YSYEKL. CDR3 in amino acids: CASSQDPGGDYGYTF. The CDR3, as DNA: TGCGCCAGCAGCCAAGATCCAGGCGGGGACTATGGCTACACCTTC.

The chain combines TRBV5-1 with TRBJ2-7; 9 positions match TRBD2. Trimming took 4 bases from V and 5 from J; bases not matched to a gene: 7. Germline CDR1 SGHRS, CDR2 YFSETQ. The CDR3 contains 14 residues. The CDR3 spells CASSRSGRVDEQYF. Written as DNA, the CDR3 is TGCGCCAGCAGCCGTAGCGGGAGAGTCGACGAGCAGTACTTC. The variable domain in full, completed from reference TRBV5-1 and TRBJ2-7, reads KAGVTQTPRYLIKTRGQQVTLSCSPISGHRSVSWYQQTPGQGLQFLFEYFSETQRNKGNFPGRFSGRQFSNSRSEMNVSTLELGDSALYLCASSRSGRVDEQYFGPGTRLTVT.

The chain uses TRBV5-1 and TRBJ1-5; TRBD1 aligns across 7 bases. CDR3 length equals 16 residues. V lost 4 bases, J lost 2 bases, and 9 bases stayed unmatched. Germline V gives CDR1 SGHRS, CDR2 YFSETQ. The CDR3 nucleotides read TGCGCCAGCAGCCCAGGACAGGAGGCTGGCAATCAGCCCCAGCATTTT. This translates into CASSPGQEAGNQPQHF.